The 10 T cell receptor beta chains listed next were all sequenced from one sample in a study of cytomegalovirus exposure and HLA in healthy donors. Measured with immunoSEQ multiplex PCR; TCRdb has only the in-frame clones, and not every one. This table holds 150,000 to 200,000 clones, 85% to 90% found once. The sample consisted of PBMCs. Every receptor here comes from a woman in her twenties or thirties in good health and CMV-seronegative.

The chain combines TRBV2 with TRBJ1-1, with 8 bases aligning to TRBD1. With 8 bases clipped from V and 6 bases from J, the junction kept 11 bases outside the gene matches. Germline V gene data show CDR1 as SNHLY and CDR2 as FYNNEI. The CDR3 extends over 14 amino acids. The CDR3: CASGAGQGDAEAFF. In DNA, the CDR3 is TGTGCCAGCGGGGCAGGACAGGGAGATGCTGAAGCTTTCTTT.

The gene calls are TRBV27 and TRBJ2-3; TRBD1 is a possible D gene (6 bases). This CDR3 contains 15 residues. V was trimmed by 1 base and J by 1 base, leaving 9 bases between them. In germline, CDR1 is MNHEY, CDR2 SMNVEV (reference sequence). CDR3 amino acids: CASSLLAGGTDTQYF. The CDR3 DNA is TGTGCCAGCAGTTTATTGGCAGGGGGCACAGATACGCAGTATTTT.

The chain links TRBV29-1 to TRBJ2-2; 11 bases line up with TRBD1. Germline-derived CDR1 and CDR2 are SQVTM and ANQGSEA. With 0 bases clipped from V and 6 bases from J, the junction kept 9 bases outside the gene matches. The CDR3 consists of 17 residues. The CDR3 coding sequence is TGCAGCGTTGAAGATCCTCCCGGGACAGGGGGAGCCGGGGAGCTGTTTTTT. The encoded protein is CSVEDPPGTGGAGELFF.

The chain employs TRBV15 and TRBJ1-1; no clear D. The CDR3 covers 14 residues. Germline CDR1 LNHNV, CDR2 YYDKDF (reference sequence). V lost 1 base and J lost 0, with 6 bases in between. This CDR3 is CATSRARVNTEAFF. The CDR3, as DNA: TGTGCCACCAGCAGAGCTCGGGTGAACACTGAAGCTTTCTTT.

The V and J genes are TRBV7-2 and TRBJ1-1, with 7 nucleotides matching TRBD1. The CDR3 loop spans 13 amino acids. CDR1 is SGHTA and CDR2 is FQGNSA in the germline V gene. Trimming took 2 bases from V and 5 from J; bases not matched to a gene: 2. The CDR3 loop is CASSLQGVTEAFF. CDR3 nucleotides: TGTGCCAGCAGCTTACAGGGGGTTACTGAAGCTTTCTTT.

The chain joins TRBV7-6 to TRBJ1-4; TRBD1 is a possible D gene (5 bases). This CDR3 contains 15 residues. Per germline, CDR1 SGHVS and CDR2 FNYEAQ. The ends were cut back, 1 base at V and 3 bases at J, with 9 bases in the middle. The CDR3 region has the DNA TGTGCCAGCAGCTTAGGGGGGGAGGCTAATGAAAAACTGTTTTTT. Its protein is CASSLGGEANEKLFF.

The CDR3 nucleotides are TGTGCCAGCAGCTTAGCACAGGGGGCCTACGAGCAGTACTTC. Translated, it gives CASSLAQGAYEQYF. This rearrangement joins TRBV11-2 to TRBJ2-7; 8 positions match TRBD1. Germline V gene data show CDR1 as SGHAT and CDR2 as FQNNGV. V lost 1 base, J lost 2 bases, and 1 base stayed unmatched. The CDR3 runs 14 residues. Variable domain in full (rest from reference TRBV11-2 and TRBJ2-7): EAGVAQSPRYKIIEKRQSVAFWCNPISGHATLYWYQQILGQGPKLLIQFQNNGVVDDSQLPKDRFSAERLKGVDSTLKIQPAKLEDSAVYLCASSLAQGAYEQYFGPGTRLTVT.

The rearrangement links TRBV27 to TRBJ2-7; 8 bases align to TRBD1. Germline V gives CDR1 MNHEY, CDR2 SMNVEV (reference sequence). Unmatched junction bases numbered 7, after V lost 6 bases and J lost 0 bases. The CDR3 extends over 15 amino acids. The CDR3 here is CASSYQTGGSYEQYF. The CDR3 DNA reads as TGTGCCAGCAGCTACCAAACAGGGGGCTCCTACGAGCAGTACTTC.

The chain combines TRBV7-6 with TRBJ2-2, with 9 bases aligning to TRBD1. J gave up 7 bases and V 4 bases, and 4 bases lay outside the gene matches. This CDR3 has 14 amino acids. From germline, CDR1 is SGHVS and CDR2 FNYEAQ. DNA for the CDR3: TGTGCCAGCAGCTACGACAGGGGGGACGGGGAGCTGTTTTTT. Protein sequence: CASSYDRGDGELFF. The full variable domain, rest sourced from reference TRBV7-6 and TRBJ2-2, is GAGVSQSPRYKVTKRGQDVALRCDPISGHVSLYWYRQALGQGPEFLTYFNYEAQQDKSGLPNDRFSAERPEGSISTLTIQRTEQRDSAMYRCASSYDRGDGELFFGEGSRLTVL.

The rearrangement joins TRBV29-1 to TRBJ1-2, with 11 bases fitting TRBD1. The CDR3 contains 16 residues. Per the germline V gene, CDR1 is SQVTM and CDR2 is ANQGSEA. The V gene end was trimmed by 5 bases and the J gene end by 1 base; junction bases not matched to a gene: 9. CDR3 DNA sequence: TGCAGCGTTATCCATGCGGGGACAGGGGGTAACTATGGCTACACCTTC. Amino acids: CSVIHAGTGGNYGYTF.